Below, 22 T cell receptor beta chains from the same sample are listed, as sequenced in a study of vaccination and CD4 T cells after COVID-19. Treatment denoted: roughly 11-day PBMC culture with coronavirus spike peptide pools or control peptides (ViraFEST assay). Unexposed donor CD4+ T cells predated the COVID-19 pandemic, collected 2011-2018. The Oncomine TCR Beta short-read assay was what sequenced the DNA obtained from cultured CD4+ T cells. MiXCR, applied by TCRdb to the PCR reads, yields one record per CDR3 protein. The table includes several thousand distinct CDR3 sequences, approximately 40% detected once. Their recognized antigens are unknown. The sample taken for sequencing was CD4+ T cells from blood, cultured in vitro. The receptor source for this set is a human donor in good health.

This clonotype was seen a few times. The CDR3 region has the DNA TGCAGTGCCGATTCAGGGGCCGACATTCAGTACTTC. Encoded protein: CSADSGADIQYF. The chain has TRBV20-1 and TRBJ2-4; TRBD1 might be the D (6 bases). Trimming took 6 bases from V and 8 from J, leaving 14 bases between them. This CDR3 spans 12 amino acids. Germline V gene lookup returns CDR1 DFQATT and CDR2 SNEGSKA (reference sequence).

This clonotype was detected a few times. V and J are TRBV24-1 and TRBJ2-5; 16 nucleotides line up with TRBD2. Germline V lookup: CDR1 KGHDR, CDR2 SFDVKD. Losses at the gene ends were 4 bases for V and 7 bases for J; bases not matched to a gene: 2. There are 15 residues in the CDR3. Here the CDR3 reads CATSEGTSGGATQYF. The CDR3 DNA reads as TGTGCCACCAGTGAGGGGACTAGCGGGGGGGCGACCCAGTACTTC.

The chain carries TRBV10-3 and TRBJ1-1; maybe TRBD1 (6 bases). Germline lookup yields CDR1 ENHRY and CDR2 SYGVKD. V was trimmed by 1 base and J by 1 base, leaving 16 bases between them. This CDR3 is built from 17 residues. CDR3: CAISELRRGDKNTEAFF. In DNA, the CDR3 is TGTGCCATCAGTGAGTTGAGACGAGGGGACAAGAACACTGAAGCTTTCTTT.

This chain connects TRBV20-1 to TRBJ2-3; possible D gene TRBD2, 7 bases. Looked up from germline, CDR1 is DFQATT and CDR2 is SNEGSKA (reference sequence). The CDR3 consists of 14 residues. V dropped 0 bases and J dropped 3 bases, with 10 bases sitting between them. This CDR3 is CSARDRGATDTQYF. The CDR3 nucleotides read TGCAGTGCTAGAGATCGGGGGGCGACAGATACGCAGTATTTT.

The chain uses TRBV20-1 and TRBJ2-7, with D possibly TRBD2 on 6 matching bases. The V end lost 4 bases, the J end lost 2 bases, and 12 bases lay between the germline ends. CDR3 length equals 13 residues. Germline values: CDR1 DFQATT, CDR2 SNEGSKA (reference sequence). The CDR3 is CSATGTGPYEQYF. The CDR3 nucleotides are TGCAGTGCTACCGGGACTGGGCCCTACGAGCAGTACTTC.

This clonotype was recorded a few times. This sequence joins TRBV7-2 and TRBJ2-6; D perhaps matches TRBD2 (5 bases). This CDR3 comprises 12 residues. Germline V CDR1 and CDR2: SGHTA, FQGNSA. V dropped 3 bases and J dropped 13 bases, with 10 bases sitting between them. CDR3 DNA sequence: TGTGCCAGCAGCTTGCCGGGGAAAGTCCTGACTTTC. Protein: CASSLPGKVLTF.

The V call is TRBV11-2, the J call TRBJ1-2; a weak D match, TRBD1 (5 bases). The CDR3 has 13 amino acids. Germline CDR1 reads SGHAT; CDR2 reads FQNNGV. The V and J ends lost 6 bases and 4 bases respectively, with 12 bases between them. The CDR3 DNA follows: TGTGCCAGCAGTCCGACAGAACCCTATGGCTACACCTTC. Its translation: CASSPTEPYGYTF.

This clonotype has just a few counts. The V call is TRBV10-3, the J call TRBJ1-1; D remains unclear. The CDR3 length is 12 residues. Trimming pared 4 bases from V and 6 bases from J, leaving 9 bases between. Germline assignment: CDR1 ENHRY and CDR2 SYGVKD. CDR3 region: CAISVGLAEAFF. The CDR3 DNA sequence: TGTGCCATCAGTGTTGGGCTAGCTGAAGCTTTCTTT.

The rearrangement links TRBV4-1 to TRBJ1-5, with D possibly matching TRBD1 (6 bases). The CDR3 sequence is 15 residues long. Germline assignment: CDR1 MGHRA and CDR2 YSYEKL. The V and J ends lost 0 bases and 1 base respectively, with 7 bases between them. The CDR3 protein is CASSQEGGSNQPQHF. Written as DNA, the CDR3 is TGCGCCAGCAGCCAAGAAGGGGGGAGCAATCAGCCCCAGCATTTT.

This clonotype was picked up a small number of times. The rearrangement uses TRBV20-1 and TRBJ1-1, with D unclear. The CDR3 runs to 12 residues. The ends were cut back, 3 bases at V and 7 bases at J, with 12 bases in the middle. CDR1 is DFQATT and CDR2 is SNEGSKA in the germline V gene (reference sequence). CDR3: CSASRWAYEAFF. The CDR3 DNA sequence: TGCAGTGCTAGTCGTTGGGCGTATGAAGCTTTCTTT.

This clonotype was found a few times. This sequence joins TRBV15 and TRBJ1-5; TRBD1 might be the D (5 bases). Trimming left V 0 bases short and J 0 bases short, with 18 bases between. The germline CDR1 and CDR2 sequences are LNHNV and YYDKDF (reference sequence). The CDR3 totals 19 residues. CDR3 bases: TGTGCCACCAGCAGAGAATGGGGCGGTGAGAGTTATAGCAATCAGCCCCAGCATTTT. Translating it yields CATSREWGGESYSNQPQHF. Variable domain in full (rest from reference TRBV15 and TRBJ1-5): DAMVIQNPRYQVTQFGKPVTLSCSQTLNHNVMYWYQQKSSQAPKLLFHYYDKDFNNEADTPDNFQSRRPNTSFCFLDIRSPGLGDTAMYLCATSREWGGESYSNQPQHFGDGTRLSIL.

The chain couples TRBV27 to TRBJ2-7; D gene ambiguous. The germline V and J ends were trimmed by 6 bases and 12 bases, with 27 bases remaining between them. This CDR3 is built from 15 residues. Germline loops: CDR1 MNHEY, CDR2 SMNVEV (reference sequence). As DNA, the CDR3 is TGTGCCAGCAGCCCAAACCCGCCCCAACCGCCGTTATGGTACTTC. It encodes CASSPNPPQPPLWYF.

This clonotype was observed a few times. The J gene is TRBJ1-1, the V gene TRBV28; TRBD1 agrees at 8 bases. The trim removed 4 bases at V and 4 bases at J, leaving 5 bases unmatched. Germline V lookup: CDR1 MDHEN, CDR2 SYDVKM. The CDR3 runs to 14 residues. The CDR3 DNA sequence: TGTGCCAGCAGTTCGACAGGGGCGGGCACTGAAGCTTTCTTT. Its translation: CASSSTGAGTEAFF.

The CDR3 nucleotides are TGTGCCAGCAGGGGAATGGGCACTGAAGCTTTCTTT. Encoded protein: CASRGMGTEAFF. The gene calls are TRBV12-3 or TRBV12-4 and TRBJ1-1; D gene ambiguous. The CDR3 totals 12 residues. Trimming took 6 bases from V and 4 from J, leaving 9 bases between them.

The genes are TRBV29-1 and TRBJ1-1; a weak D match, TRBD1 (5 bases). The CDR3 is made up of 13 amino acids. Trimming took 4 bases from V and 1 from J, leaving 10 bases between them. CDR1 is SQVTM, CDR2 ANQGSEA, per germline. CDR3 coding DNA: TGCAGCGTTGTGGGGCCGGAGAACACTGAAGCTTTCTTT. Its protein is CSVVGPENTEAFF.

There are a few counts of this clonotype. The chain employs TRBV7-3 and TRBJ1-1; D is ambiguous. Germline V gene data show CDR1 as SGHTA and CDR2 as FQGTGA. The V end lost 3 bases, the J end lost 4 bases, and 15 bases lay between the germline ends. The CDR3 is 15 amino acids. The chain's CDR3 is CASSFGVSPATEAFF. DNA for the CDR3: TGTGCCAGCAGCTTCGGGGTCAGTCCGGCCACTGAAGCTTTCTTT.

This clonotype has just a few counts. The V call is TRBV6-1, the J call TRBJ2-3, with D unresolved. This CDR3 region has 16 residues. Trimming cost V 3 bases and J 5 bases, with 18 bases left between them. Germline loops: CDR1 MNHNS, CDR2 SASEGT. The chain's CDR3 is CASSDVAALGRDTQYF. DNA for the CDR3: TGTGCCAGCAGTGATGTGGCCGCCCTGGGAAGAGATACGCAGTATTTT.

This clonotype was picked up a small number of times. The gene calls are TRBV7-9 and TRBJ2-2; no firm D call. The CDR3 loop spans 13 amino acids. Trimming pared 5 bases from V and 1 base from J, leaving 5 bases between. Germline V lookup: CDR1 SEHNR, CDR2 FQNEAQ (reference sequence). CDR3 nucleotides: TGTGCCAGCAGCCCTAGGAACACCGGGGAGCTGTTTTTT. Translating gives CASSPRNTGELFF.

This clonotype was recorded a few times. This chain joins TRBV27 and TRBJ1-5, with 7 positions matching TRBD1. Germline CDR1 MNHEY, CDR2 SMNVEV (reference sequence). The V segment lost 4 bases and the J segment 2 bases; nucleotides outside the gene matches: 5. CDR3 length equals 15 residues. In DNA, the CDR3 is TGTGCCAGCAGTTCAAGAGGACAGGGCAATCAGCCCCAGCATTTT. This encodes CASSSRGQGNQPQHF.

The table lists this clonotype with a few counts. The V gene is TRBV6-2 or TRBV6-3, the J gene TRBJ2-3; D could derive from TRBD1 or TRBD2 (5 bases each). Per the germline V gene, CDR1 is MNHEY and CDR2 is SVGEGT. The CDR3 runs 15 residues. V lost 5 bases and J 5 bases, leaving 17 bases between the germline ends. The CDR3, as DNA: TGTGCCAGCAGTGGGCTTGGGGACCCTCAAGATACGCAGTATTTT. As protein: CASSGLGDPQDTQYF.

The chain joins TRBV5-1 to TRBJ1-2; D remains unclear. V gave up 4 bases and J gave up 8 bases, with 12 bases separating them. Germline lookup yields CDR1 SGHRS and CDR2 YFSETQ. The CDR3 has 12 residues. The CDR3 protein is CASSVASSGYTF. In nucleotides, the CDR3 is TGCGCCAGCAGCGTAGCAAGCAGCGGCTACACCTTC.

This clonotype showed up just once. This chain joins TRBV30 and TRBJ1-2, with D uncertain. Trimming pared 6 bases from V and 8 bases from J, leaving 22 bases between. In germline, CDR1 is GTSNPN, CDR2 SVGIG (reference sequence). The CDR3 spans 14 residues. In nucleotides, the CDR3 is TGTGCCTGCTACTTCGGGAGGGAGATTGGCGGCTACACCTTC. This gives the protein CACYFGREIGGYTF.